A selection of T cell receptor beta chains follows, all from one sample in a study of STAT5B mutations in CD4+ large granular lymphocyte leukemia. TCRdb's table, derived via immunoSEQ multiplex PCR, lists solely in-frame clones and lacks some. The table includes some 23,000 clones, about 70% detected once. Sequencing input: CD4+ T cells from blood buffy coats. All receptors derive from a human donor in good health. Each CDR3 is given with its conserved first and last residue. A D gene is named only where the DNA matches it firmly. Size is stated for part of the rows, as once, few or many counts, or as a class when the clone is expanded.

j_gene: TRBJ2-7; abundance: .; v_gene: TRBV15; d_gene: .; CDR3nt: TGTGCCACCAGCAGAGATCGTGACAGGTTCGACGAGCAGTACTTC; CDR3aa: CATSRDRDRFDEQYF
j_gene: TRBJ1-3; abundance: .; v_gene: TRBV6-6; d_gene: .; CDR3nt: TGTGCCAGCAGTTACTCAGGTGGGGCTGGAAACACCATATATTTT; CDR3aa: CASSYSGGAGNTIYF
j_gene: TRBJ2-6; abundance: .; v_gene: TRBV7-3; d_gene: .; CDR3nt: TGTGCCAGCAGCCCACTCCAAAAGGCGGAGGGGGCCAACGTCCTGACTTTC; CDR3aa: CASSPLQKAEGANVLTF
j_gene: TRBJ1-5; abundance: few; v_gene: TRBV7-8; d_gene: .; CDR3nt: TGTGCCAGCAGCCTCCCGGGACGGATCAATCAGCCCCAGCATTTT; CDR3aa: CASSLPGRINQPQHF
j_gene: TRBJ2-5; abundance: .; v_gene: TRBV5-1; d_gene: TRBD1; CDR3nt: TGCGCCAGCAGTTTAACAGGGGGGAACCAAGAGACCCAGTACTTC; CDR3aa: CASSLTGGNQETQYF
j_gene: TRBJ2-1; abundance: .; v_gene: TRBV7-3; d_gene: TRBD2; CDR3nt: TGTGCCAGCAGTACTAAGCGGGGCAGCTCCTACAATGAGCAGTTCTTC; CDR3aa: CASSTKRGSSYNEQFF
j_gene: TRBJ1-2; abundance: once; v_gene: TRBV4-3; d_gene: TRBD1; CDR3nt: TGCGCCAGCAGCCAAGTAGTGGGACAGGGATACTATGGCTACACCTTC; CDR3aa: CASSQVVGQGYYGYTF
j_gene: TRBJ2-1; abundance: .; v_gene: TRBV7-2; d_gene: .; CDR3nt: TGTGCCAGCAAGGGGATTAGAAGGAATGAGCAGTTCTTC; CDR3aa: CASKGIRRNEQFF
j_gene: TRBJ1-5; abundance: .; v_gene: TRBV4-1; d_gene: .; CDR3nt: TGCGCCAGCAGCCAAGGACGGGGGGTTGGTAATCAGCCCCAGCATTTT; CDR3aa: CASSQGRGVGNQPQHF
j_gene: TRBJ2-1; abundance: .; v_gene: TRBV7-2; d_gene: .; CDR3nt: TGTGCCAGCAGCAAACAGGGTAGGGATGAGCAGTTCTTC; CDR3aa: CASSKQGRDEQFF
j_gene: TRBJ1-1; abundance: .; v_gene: TRBV7-8; d_gene: .; CDR3nt: TGTGCCAGCCACGCGACTGAAGCTTTCTTT; CDR3aa: CASHATEAFF
j_gene: TRBJ1-2; abundance: .; v_gene: TRBV20-1; d_gene: .; CDR3nt: TGCAGTGCTCCCCAGGGACGGGACTACACCTTC; CDR3aa: CSAPQGRDYTF
j_gene: TRBJ2-2; abundance: few; v_gene: TRBV28; d_gene: .; CDR3nt: TGTGCCAGCAGTTTGGGTCTATTAGACACCGGGGAGCTGTTTTTT; CDR3aa: CASSLGLLDTGELFF
j_gene: TRBJ1-1; abundance: few; v_gene: TRBV7-2; d_gene: .; CDR3nt: TGTGCCAGCAGCTCGGGAGTGGGGGCGAGCCGAGGCACTGAAGCTTTCTTT; CDR3aa: CASSSGVGASRGTEAFF
j_gene: TRBJ2-5; abundance: once; v_gene: TRBV2; d_gene: .; CDR3nt: TGTGCCAGCAGTGAGGCCAGGCCCACCCAAGAGACCCAGTACTTC; CDR3aa: CASSEARPTQETQYF
j_gene: TRBJ2-5; abundance: .; v_gene: TRBV20-1; d_gene: .; CDR3nt: TGCAGTGCTAAGAGCCAAGAGACCCAGTACTTC; CDR3aa: CSAKSQETQYF
j_gene: TRBJ1-6; abundance: .; v_gene: TRBV7-2; d_gene: TRBD1; CDR3nt: TGTGCCAGCAGCCCCACTGACAGGGCACCCCTCCACTTT; CDR3aa: CASSPTDRAPLHF
j_gene: TRBJ1-1; abundance: .; v_gene: TRBV18; d_gene: .; CDR3nt: TGTGCCAGCTCACCACCGCCCAACCAGAACACTGAAGCTTTCTTT; CDR3aa: CASSPPPNQNTEAFF
j_gene: TRBJ2-3; abundance: .; v_gene: TRBV7-2; d_gene: TRBD2; CDR3nt: TGTGCCAGCAGCCGTAGCGGGGGGTCCGGGGATACGCAGTATTTT; CDR3aa: CASSRSGGSGDTQYF
j_gene: TRBJ2-1; abundance: few; v_gene: TRBV5-5; d_gene: .; CDR3nt: TGTGCCAGCAGCTTAGTGCGTTTGCTCCCCTACAATGAGCAGTTCTTC; CDR3aa: CASSLVRLLPYNEQFF
j_gene: TRBJ2-3; abundance: .; v_gene: TRBV9; d_gene: .; CDR3nt: TGTGCCAGCAGCCCCCCGGCAGATACGCAGTATTTT; CDR3aa: CASSPPADTQYF
j_gene: TRBJ1-5; abundance: .; v_gene: TRBV21-1; d_gene: .; CDR3nt: TGTGCCAGCAGCAAAAGGGATCAACAGCCCCAGCATTTT; CDR3aa: CASSKRDQQPQHF
j_gene: TRBJ1-2; abundance: hyperexpanded; v_gene: TRBV2; d_gene: TRBD1; CDR3nt: TGTGCCAGCAAGACAGGGGGCGCAGGGGGCTACACCTTC; CDR3aa: CASKTGGAGGYTF
j_gene: TRBJ1-1; abundance: once; v_gene: TRBV5-1; d_gene: .; CDR3nt: TGCGCCAGCAGTTCCCTTCAGGGTAAGCTTAGTGGGCACACTGAAGCTTTCTTT; CDR3aa: CASSSLQGKLSGHTEAFF
j_gene: TRBJ2-1; abundance: .; v_gene: TRBV28; d_gene: .; CDR3nt: TGTGCCAGCAGTTCTGTCAGCGGTGGGTCCTACAATGAGCAGTTCTTC; CDR3aa: CASSSVSGGSYNEQFF
j_gene: TRBJ1-2; abundance: .; v_gene: TRBV7-3; d_gene: .; CDR3nt: TGTGCCAGCAGCTTAGATGGACTTCGGGGCTACACCTTC; CDR3aa: CASSLDGLRGYTF
j_gene: TRBJ1-1; abundance: .; v_gene: TRBV6-5; d_gene: TRBD1; CDR3nt: TGTGCCAGCAGTTCGACCGGGACAGATATGAACACTGAAGCTTTCTTT; CDR3aa: CASSSTGTDMNTEAFF
j_gene: TRBJ2-7; abundance: .; v_gene: TRBV7-2; d_gene: TRBD2; CDR3nt: TGTGCCAGCAGCTACACTAGCGGGAGTCCCCGAGAGCAGCACTTC; CDR3aa: CASSYTSGSPREQHF
j_gene: TRBJ1-1; abundance: once; v_gene: TRBV11-1; d_gene: TRBD1; CDR3nt: TGTGCCAGCAGCAACGACCCGGGACAGGGGAGGGCTGAAGCTTTCTTT; CDR3aa: CASSNDPGQGRAEAFF
j_gene: TRBJ2-3; abundance: .; v_gene: TRBV11-2; d_gene: TRBD2; CDR3nt: TGTGCCAGCAGCTTAGAACTAGCGGGGGGGCGAGATACGCAGTATTTT; CDR3aa: CASSLELAGGRDTQYF
j_gene: TRBJ2-4; abundance: .; v_gene: TRBV18; d_gene: .; CDR3nt: TGTGCCAGCTCACCACCGGGTTGGCAGGGAACTAACATTCAGTACTTC; CDR3aa: CASSPPGWQGTNIQYF
j_gene: TRBJ2-1; abundance: .; v_gene: TRBV29-1; d_gene: TRBD2; CDR3nt: TGCAGCGCTACGGTCGGGGGGGGCTGGGGCAATGAGCAGTTCTTC; CDR3aa: CSATVGGGWGNEQFF
j_gene: TRBJ1-2; abundance: few; v_gene: TRBV5-1; d_gene: TRBD1; CDR3nt: TGCGCCAGCAGCTTACAGGGGGATGGCTACACCTTC; CDR3aa: CASSLQGDGYTF
j_gene: TRBJ2-2; abundance: .; v_gene: TRBV5-1; d_gene: .; CDR3nt: TGCGCCAGCCGACCCTACGTGGTCGGGGAGCTGTTTTTT; CDR3aa: CASRPYVVGELFF
j_gene: TRBJ2-3; abundance: .; v_gene: TRBV6-5; d_gene: .; CDR3nt: TGTGCCAGCAGACGAAGTGGTAGCGTCACAGATACGCAGTATTTT; CDR3aa: CASRRSGSVTDTQYF
j_gene: TRBJ2-3; abundance: .; v_gene: TRBV15; d_gene: .; CDR3nt: TGTGCCACCAGCAGAACGAACCCGCCCCAGTATTTT; CDR3aa: CATSRTNPPQYF
j_gene: TRBJ2-1; abundance: once; v_gene: TRBV4-1; d_gene: TRBD2; CDR3nt: TGCGCCAGCAGCCAAGAGAGGGGACTACCCCGGTTGGGGCGAAACAATGAGCAGTTCTTC; CDR3aa: CASSQERGLPRLGRNNEQFF
j_gene: TRBJ2-3; abundance: .; v_gene: TRBV5-4; d_gene: .; CDR3nt: TGTGCCAGCAGCCCCAGGGGAGGAGATACGCAGTATTTT; CDR3aa: CASSPRGGDTQYF
j_gene: TRBJ1-2; abundance: .; v_gene: TRBV29-1; d_gene: TRBD1; CDR3nt: TGCAGCGCCTCACAGGGGACGAGTGGCTACACCTTC; CDR3aa: CSASQGTSGYTF
j_gene: TRBJ2-7; abundance: .; v_gene: TRBV5-1; d_gene: .; CDR3nt: TGCGCCAGCAGCTCCGGGACGGATTTTTACGAGCAGTACTTC; CDR3aa: CASSSGTDFYEQYF
j_gene: TRBJ1-2; abundance: .; v_gene: TRBV4-3; d_gene: .; CDR3nt: TGCGCCAGCAGCCAAGTATATATTAACTATGGCTACACCTTC; CDR3aa: CASSQVYINYGYTF
j_gene: TRBJ1-1; abundance: .; v_gene: TRBV19; d_gene: .; CDR3nt: TGTGCCAGTACTGTGGGGACCGGCGGCACCCAAGCTTTCTTT; CDR3aa: CASTVGTGGTQAFF